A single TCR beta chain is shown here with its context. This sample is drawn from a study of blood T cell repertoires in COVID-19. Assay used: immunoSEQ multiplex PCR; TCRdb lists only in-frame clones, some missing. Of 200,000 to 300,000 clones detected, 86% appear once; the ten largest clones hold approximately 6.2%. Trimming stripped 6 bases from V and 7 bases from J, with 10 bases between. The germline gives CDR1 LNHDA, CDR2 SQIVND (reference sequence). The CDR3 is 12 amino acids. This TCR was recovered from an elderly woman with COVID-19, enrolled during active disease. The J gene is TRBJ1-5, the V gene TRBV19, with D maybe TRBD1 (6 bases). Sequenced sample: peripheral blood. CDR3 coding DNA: TGTGCCAGTAGAGGGGGGGCCCAGCCCCAGCATTTT. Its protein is CASRGGAQPQHF.